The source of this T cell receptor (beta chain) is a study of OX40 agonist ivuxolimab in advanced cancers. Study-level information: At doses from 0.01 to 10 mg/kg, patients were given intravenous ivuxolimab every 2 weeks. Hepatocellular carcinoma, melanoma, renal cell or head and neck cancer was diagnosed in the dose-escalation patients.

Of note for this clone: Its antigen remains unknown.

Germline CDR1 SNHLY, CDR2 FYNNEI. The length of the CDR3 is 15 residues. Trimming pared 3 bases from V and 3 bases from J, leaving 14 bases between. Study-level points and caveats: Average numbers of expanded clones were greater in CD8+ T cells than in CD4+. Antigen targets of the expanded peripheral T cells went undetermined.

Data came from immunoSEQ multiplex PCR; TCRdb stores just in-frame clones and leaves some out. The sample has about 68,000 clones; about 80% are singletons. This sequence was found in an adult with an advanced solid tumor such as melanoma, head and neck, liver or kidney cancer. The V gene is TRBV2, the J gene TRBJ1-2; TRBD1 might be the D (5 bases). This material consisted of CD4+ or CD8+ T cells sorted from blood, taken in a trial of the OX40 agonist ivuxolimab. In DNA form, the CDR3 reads TGTGCCAGCAGTGAGGTACAGGACTCACACTATGGCTACACCTTC. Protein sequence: CASSEVQDSHYGYTF.